Below are 6 T cell receptor beta chains sequenced from a single sample in a study of cytomegalovirus exposure and HLA in healthy donors. Measured with immunoSEQ multiplex PCR; TCRdb has only the in-frame clones, and not every one. The repertoire consists of about 160,000 clones, with 95% to 96% occurring once and the leading ten covering 0.8% to 0.95%. Sequences were obtained from PBMCs. All receptors come from a woman under 30 in good health and CMV-seronegative.

The J gene is TRBJ2-3, the V gene TRBV18; 9 bases match TRBD2. This CDR3 is 15 amino acids long. V lost 3 bases, J lost 2 bases, and 3 bases stayed unmatched. The V gene's germline CDR1 is KGHSH and CDR2 LQKENI. CDR3 sequence reads: CASSPTSGITDTQYF. In DNA form, the CDR3 reads TGTGCCAGCTCACCGACTAGCGGAATCACAGATACGCAGTATTTT.

The V gene is TRBV4-1, the J gene TRBJ1-1, with 9 bases matching TRBD1. From germline, CDR1 is MGHRA and CDR2 YSYEKL. CDR3 length equals 15 residues. V lost 4 bases and J lost 4; bases outside the gene matches: 7. CDR3 DNA: TGCGCCAGCAGCCGAGGACAGGGGATGGGCACTGAAGCTTTCTTT. Residues: CASSRGQGMGTEAFF.

The rearrangement joins TRBV5-4 to TRBJ2-1; 8 positions match TRBD1. CDR1 and CDR2 from the germline V gene are SGHNT and YYREEE (reference sequence). The CDR3 covers 15 residues. Germline trimming cut 0 bases from V and 6 bases from J; bases unmatched to any gene: 5. CDR3 loop: CASSLAGTGLNEQFF. CDR3 sequence (DNA): TGTGCCAGCAGCTTGGCAGGGACAGGCCTCAATGAGCAGTTCTTC.

J is TRBJ1-1 and V is TRBV6-1; D remains unclear. Germline loops: CDR1 MNHNS, CDR2 SASEGT. Trimming took off 6 bases at V and 0 bases at J, with 11 bases between the two ends. This CDR3 contains 14 residues. CDR3 sequence reads: CASRKTGMNTEAFF. The DNA for the CDR3 is TGTGCCAGCAGGAAAACCGGGATGAACACTGAAGCTTTCTTT.

The chain joins TRBV7-6 to TRBJ1-4; 7 bases are a match to TRBD1. The CDR3 is 15 residues long. Germline trimming cut 4 bases from V and 7 bases from J; bases unmatched to any gene: 9. Germline V lookup: CDR1 SGHVS, CDR2 FNYEAQ. CDR3 loop: CASSYRQTGSEKLFF. In DNA form, the CDR3 reads TGTGCCAGCAGCTATCGCCAGACAGGGTCTGAAAAACTGTTTTTT.

The chain is built from TRBV7-2 and TRBJ1-6, with D possibly matching TRBD1 (6 bases). Per the germline V gene, CDR1 is SGHTA and CDR2 is FQGNSA. V gave up 1 base and J gave up 7 bases, with 17 bases separating them. The CDR3 runs to 17 residues. CDR3 sequence reads: CASSLDPGTTSNSPLHF. The CDR3 DNA follows: TGTGCCAGCAGCTTAGATCCCGGGACAACGTCAAATTCACCCCTCCACTTT.